The 4 T cell receptor beta chains below all came from one sample that was sequenced in a study of T cell repertoires in cytomegalovirus infection. TCRdb itself ran the reads through MiXCR, one entry per CDR3 protein. The table has approximately 910,000 distinct CDR3 sequences, roughly 30% seen once. These TCRs are of unknown antigen specificity. Sequences were derived from cultured CD8+ T cells from PBMCs, sampled from culture after CMV antigen stimulation. The receptors originated from a human donor in good health (CMV status not recorded). Some clones in this sample may be carry-over from other donors' samples.

This chain connects TRBV12-3 or TRBV12-4 to TRBJ2-3; 7 bases fit TRBD1. CDR3 length equals 15 residues. Losses at the gene ends were 6 bases for V and 3 bases for J; bases not matched to a gene: 9. CDR3 region: CASSPTGDSTDTQYF. In DNA form, the CDR3 reads TGTGCCAGCAGCCCCACTGGGGACAGTACAGATACGCAGTATTTT.

The gene calls are TRBV4-3 and TRBJ1-1; TRBD1 agrees at 9 bases. Trimming at V came to 2 bases and at J to 4 bases, leaving 5 bases not matched to a gene. The CDR3 runs 15 residues. The germline V gene encodes CDR1 LGHNA and CDR2 YSLEER. The CDR3 loop reads CASSQPGTGSTEAFF. For the CDR3, the DNA is TGCGCCAGCAGCCAACCCGGGACAGGGAGCACTGAAGCTTTCTTT.

V and J are TRBV29-1 and TRBJ2-3; weak D call: TRBD2 (6 bases). From germline, CDR1 is SQVTM and CDR2 ANQGSEA. The CDR3 length is 15 residues. V lost 8 bases to trimming and J lost 3 bases, with 21 bases between them. CDR3 amino acids: CSSTASAGITDTQYF. The CDR3 DNA reads TGCAGCTCCACCGCCAGCGCGGGGATAACAGATACGCAGTATTTT.

The chain uses TRBV6-2 or TRBV6-3 and TRBJ2-5, with a weak D call TRBD2 (7 bases). The V and J ends lost 7 bases and 5 bases respectively, with 17 bases between them. CDR1 and CDR2 (germline): MNHEY, SVGEGT. This CDR3 spans 14 amino acids. The CDR3 sequence is CASTPRGGRETQYF. Here the CDR3 DNA reads TGTGCCAGCACTCCTAGGGGGGGCCGGGAGACCCAGTACTTC.